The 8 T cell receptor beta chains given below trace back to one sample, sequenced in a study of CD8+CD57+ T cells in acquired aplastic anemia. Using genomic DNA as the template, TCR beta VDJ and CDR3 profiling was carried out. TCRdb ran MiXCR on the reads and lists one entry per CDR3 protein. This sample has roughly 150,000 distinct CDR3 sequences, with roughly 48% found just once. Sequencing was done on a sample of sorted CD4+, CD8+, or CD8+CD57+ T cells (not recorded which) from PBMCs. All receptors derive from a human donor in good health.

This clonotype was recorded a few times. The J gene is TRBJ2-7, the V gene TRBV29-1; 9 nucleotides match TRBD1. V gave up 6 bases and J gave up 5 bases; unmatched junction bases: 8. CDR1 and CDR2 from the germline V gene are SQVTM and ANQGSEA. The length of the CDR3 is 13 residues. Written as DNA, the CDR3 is TGCAGCGTCCTCGGGACAGGGTCCCACGAGCAGTACTTC. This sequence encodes CSVLGTGSHEQYF.

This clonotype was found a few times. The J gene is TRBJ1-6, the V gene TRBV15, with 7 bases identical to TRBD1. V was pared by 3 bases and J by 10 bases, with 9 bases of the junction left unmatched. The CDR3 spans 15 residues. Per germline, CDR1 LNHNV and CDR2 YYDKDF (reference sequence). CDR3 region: CATSSRQGARSPLHF. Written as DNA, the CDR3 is TGTGCCACCAGCAGCCGACAGGGAGCCCGCTCACCCCTCCACTTT.

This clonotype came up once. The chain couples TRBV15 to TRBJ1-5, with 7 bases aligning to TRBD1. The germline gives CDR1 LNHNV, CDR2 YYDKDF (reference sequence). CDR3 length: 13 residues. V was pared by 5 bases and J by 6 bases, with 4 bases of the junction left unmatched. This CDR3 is CATSVNRGQPQHF. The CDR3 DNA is TGTGCCACCAGCGTAAACAGGGGTCAGCCCCAGCATTTT.

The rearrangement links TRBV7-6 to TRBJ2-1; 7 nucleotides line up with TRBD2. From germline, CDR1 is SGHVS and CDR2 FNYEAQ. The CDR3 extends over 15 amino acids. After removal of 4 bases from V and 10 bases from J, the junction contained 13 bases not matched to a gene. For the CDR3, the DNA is TGTGCCAGCAGCTCCGGACTAGTCGGAGGGGTAGAGCAGTTCTTC. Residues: CASSSGLVGGVEQFF.

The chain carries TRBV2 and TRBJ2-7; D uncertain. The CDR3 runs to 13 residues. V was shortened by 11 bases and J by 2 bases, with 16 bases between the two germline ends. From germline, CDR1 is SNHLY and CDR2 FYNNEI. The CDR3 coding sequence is TGTGCCTCAAGGACCTACCTTCCCTACGAGCAGTACTTC. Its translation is CASRTYLPYEQYF.

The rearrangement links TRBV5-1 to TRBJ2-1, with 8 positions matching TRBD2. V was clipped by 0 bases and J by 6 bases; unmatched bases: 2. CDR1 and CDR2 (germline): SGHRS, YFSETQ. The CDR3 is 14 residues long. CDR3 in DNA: TGCGCCAGCAGCTTGGGCGGGAGGAGCAATGAGCAGTTCTTC. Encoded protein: CASSLGGRSNEQFF.

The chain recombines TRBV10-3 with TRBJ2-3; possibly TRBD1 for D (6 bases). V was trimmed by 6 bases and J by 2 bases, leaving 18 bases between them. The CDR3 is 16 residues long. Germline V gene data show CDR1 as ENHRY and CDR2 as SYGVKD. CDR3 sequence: CAIRRTVFMNTDTQYF. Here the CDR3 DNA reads TGTGCCATCAGGAGGACAGTGTTCATGAACACAGATACGCAGTATTTT.

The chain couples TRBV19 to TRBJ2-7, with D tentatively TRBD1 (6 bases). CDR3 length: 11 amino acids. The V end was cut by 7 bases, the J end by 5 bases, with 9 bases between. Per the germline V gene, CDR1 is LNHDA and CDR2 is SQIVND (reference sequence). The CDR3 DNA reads TGTGCCAGTACGCAGGGGAACGAGCAGTACTTC. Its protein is CASTQGNEQYF.